This is a list of T cell receptor beta chains from one sample in a study of cytomegalovirus exposure and HLA in healthy donors. TCRdb keeps only in-frame clones here, not all; method: immunoSEQ multiplex PCR. The data show roughly 310,000 clones, roughly 88% seen once. The sequencing sample was made of PBMCs. These receptors all stem from a man aged 25 to 45 in good health and CMV-seronegative. Each CDR3 is given with its conserved first and last residue.

v_gene,len,j_gene,CDR3aa
TRBV18,21,TRBJ1-5,CASSPLEGRSEVGYSNQPQHF
TRBV5-1,14,TRBJ2-1,CATTPGGLNNEQFF
TRBV27,14,TRBJ2-7,CASSSQGEVGEQYF
TRBV7-7,15,TRBJ2-1,CASSLGQGAYNEQFF
TRBV21-1,15,TRBJ2-7,CASSKGQLSSYEQYF
TRBV11-2,15,TRBJ2-7,CASSLGTASSYEQYF
TRBV2,20,TRBJ1-1,CASSEDEETGGWNMNTEAFF
TRBV30,13,TRBJ1-1,CAWSDRGNTEAFF
TRBV11-2,14,TRBJ2-7,CASSTNRGGYEQYF
TRBV10-3,13,TRBJ1-2,CAISEKGHYGYTF
TRBV10-3,15,TRBJ2-1,CAISESGRGNNEQFF
TRBV6-1,14,TRBJ2-5,CATGGLAGGETQYF
TRBV5-1,14,TRBJ2-7,CASSLGTGSDEQYF